This T cell receptor beta chain was retrieved from a study of T cell repertoires in cytomegalovirus infection. Broader study findings: Of the TCR beta families, the public ones yielded a cumulative frequency that identified carriers of CMV plus the relevant HLA. Predominance within the ex vivo response was attributable to HLA-C-restricted CMV-specific TCR beta clonotypes.

The CDR3 contains 16 residues. CDR1 MNHEY and CDR2 SMNVEV come from the germline V gene (reference sequence). Trimming at V came to 8 bases and at J to 5 bases, leaving 11 bases not matched to a gene. Each CDR3 protein is one row after TCRdb ran MiXCR on the reads. The data show some 350,000 distinct CDR3 sequences, roughly 34% seen once. On this clonotype itself: No antigen is known for it.

The chain has TRBV27 and TRBJ2-5, with 13 positions matching TRBD2. The sequence derives from a human donor in good health (CMV status not recorded). Some clones in this sample may be carry-over from other donors' samples. The sequencing here drew on cultured PBMCs, taken from culture after CMV antigen stimulation. CDR3 loop: CASGRRLAGGRETQYF. CDR3 coding DNA: TGTGCCAGCGGGAGAAGACTAGCGGGAGGACGGGAGACCCAGTACTTC.